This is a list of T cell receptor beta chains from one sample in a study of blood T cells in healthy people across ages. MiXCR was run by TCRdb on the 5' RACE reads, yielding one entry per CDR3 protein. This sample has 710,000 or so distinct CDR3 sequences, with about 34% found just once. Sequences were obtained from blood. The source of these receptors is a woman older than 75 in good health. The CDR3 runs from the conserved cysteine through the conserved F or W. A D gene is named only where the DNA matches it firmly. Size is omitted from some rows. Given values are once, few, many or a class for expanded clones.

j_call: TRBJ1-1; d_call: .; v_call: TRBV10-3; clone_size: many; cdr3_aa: CAISRAAPNTEAFF; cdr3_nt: TGTGCCATCTCCCGGGCAGCGCCGAACACTGAAGCTTTCTTT
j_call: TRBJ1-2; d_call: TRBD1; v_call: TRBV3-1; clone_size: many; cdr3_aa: CASSQEPGQGWSYGYTF; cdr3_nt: TGTGCCAGCAGCCAAGAACCGGGACAGGGGTGGAGCTATGGCTACACCTTC
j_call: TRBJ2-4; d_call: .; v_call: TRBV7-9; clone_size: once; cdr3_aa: CASSSSGAPKNIQYF; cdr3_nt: TGTGCCAGCAGCTCCTCGGGGGCTCCCAAAAACATTCAGTACTTC
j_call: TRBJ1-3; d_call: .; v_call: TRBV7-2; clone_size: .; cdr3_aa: CASSSDSLNTGNTIYF; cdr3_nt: TGTGCCAGCAGCTCCGACTCCCTTAATACGGGAAACACCATATATTTT
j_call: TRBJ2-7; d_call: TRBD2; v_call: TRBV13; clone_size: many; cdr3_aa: CASSLTSGDRREQYF; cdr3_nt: TGTGCCAGCAGCTTAACTAGCGGGGACAGACGCGAGCAGTACTTC
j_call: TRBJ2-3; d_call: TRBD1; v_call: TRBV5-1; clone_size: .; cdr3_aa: CASSLGDHRGRTDTQYF; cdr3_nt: TGCGCCAGCAGCTTGGGGGACCACAGGGGACGCACAGATACGCAGTATTTT
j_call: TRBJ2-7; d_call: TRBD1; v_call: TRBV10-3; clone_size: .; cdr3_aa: CAISESLPGGIYEQYF; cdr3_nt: TGTGCCATCAGTGAGTCGTTGCCAGGGGGAATCTACGAGCAGTACTTC
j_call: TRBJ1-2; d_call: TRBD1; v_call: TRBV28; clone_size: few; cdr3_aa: CASSSGTGGPANYGYTF; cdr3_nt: TGTGCCAGCAGTTCAGGGACAGGGGGGCCCGCTAACTATGGCTACACCTTC
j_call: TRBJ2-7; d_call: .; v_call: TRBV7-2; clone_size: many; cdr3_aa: CASSLAAFYEQYF; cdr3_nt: TGTGCCAGCAGCTTAGCCGCGTTCTACGAGCAGTACTTC
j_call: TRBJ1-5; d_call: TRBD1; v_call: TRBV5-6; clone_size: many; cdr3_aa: CASSWNRGDQPQHF; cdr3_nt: TGTGCCAGCAGCTGGAACAGGGGGGATCAGCCCCAGCATTTT
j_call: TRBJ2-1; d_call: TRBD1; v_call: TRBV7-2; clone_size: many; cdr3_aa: CASSAIPGTGVEQFF; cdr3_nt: TGTGCCAGCAGCGCGATCCCCGGGACAGGGGTCGAGCAGTTCTTC
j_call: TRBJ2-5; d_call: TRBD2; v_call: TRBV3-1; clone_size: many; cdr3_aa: CASRPWGAGGNQETQYF; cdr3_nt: TGTGCCAGCAGGCCCTGGGGGGCGGGGGGAAACCAAGAGACCCAGTACTTC